The subject of this entry is one T cell receptor (beta chain). What it recognizes is unknown. This sample is drawn from a study of OX40 agonist ivuxolimab in advanced cancers. Points from the study as a whole: Averaging showed that CD8+ T cells had more expanded clones than CD4+ did.

This CDR3 spans 14 amino acids. Between the trimmed V and J ends, which lost 9 bases and 6 bases, there was a span of 17 bases. Germline values: CDR1 SNHLY, CDR2 FYNNEI. The protocol was immunoSEQ multiplex PCR, while the TCRdb copy is restricted to in-frame clones and leaves out a portion. This sample has 77,000 or so clones, with about 93% found just once. The sample was CD4+ or CD8+ T cells sorted from blood, taken in a trial of the OX40 agonist ivuxolimab. The V call is TRBV2, the J call TRBJ2-2; D is uncertain. This clonotype originated in an adult with an advanced solid tumor such as melanoma, head and neck, liver or kidney cancer. The CDR3 sequence: CASGLKEGAGELFF. Here the CDR3 DNA reads TGTGCCAGTGGATTAAAGGAAGGTGCCGGGGAGCTGTTTTTT. The full variable domain, with the rest looked up from reference TRBV2 and TRBJ2-2, is EPEVTQTPSHQVTQMGQEVILRCVPISNHLYFYWYRQILGQKVEFLVSFYNNEISEKSEIFDDQFSVERPDGSNFTLKIRSTKLEDSAMYFCASGLKEGAGELFFGEGSRLTVL.